The next 7 T cell receptor beta chains were all read from a single sample in a study of tissue T cells after allogeneic stem cell transplantation (dated by TCRdb to between 2021 and 2024). The method behind the library was the immunoSEQ multiplex PCR assay. TCRdb stores this immuneACCESS table with in-frame sequences only. Part of the clones is absent; in the studies checked, under half of the shortfall reflects unresolved V genes, and no reason is known for the rest. In all, the sample holds over a thousand clones, and roughly 52% of those were seen once. The ten largest clonotypes hold less than 45% of the sample. This specimen's time point label, interpreted: mouse harvest day 14 after allogeneic transplant. Each mouse graft consisted of 10^7 T-cell-depleted bone marrow cells plus 10^6 splenic CD5+ T cells and was given by tail vein injection. Material for sequencing was liver tissue. The receptors shown here come from a female BALB/c mouse given C57BL/6 T cells with graft-versus-host disease after an allogeneic hematopoietic cell transplant.

This clone has a handful of counts. Genes and germline come from the mouse. Read data end 1 residue before the CDR3 end; the end is taken from the germline J gene. The genes are TRBV1 and TRBJ1-4; possibly TRBD1 for D (5 bases). The germline gives CDR1 NSQYPW, CDR2 LRSPGD (reference sequence). The V end lost 0 bases, the J end lost 2 bases, and 7 bases lay between the germline ends. This CDR3 comprises 15 residues. The part of the CDR3 DNA that was read is TGCACCTGCAGTGCAGATGGGGGGTCCAACGAAAGATTATTT. Translated, it gives CTCSADGGSNERLF. The full CDR3 reads CTCSADGGSNERLFF.

Details on this clone: These gene names are mouse names. The sequenced fragment ends 1 residue before the CDR3 boundary, so the rest is inferred from the germline J gene. The V call is TRBV1, the J call TRBJ1-2; D gene unclear. CDR3 length: 13 amino acids. CDR1 NSQYPW and CDR2 LRSPGD come from the germline V gene (reference sequence). The V end lost 0 bases, the J end lost 4 bases, and 6 bases lay between the germline ends. The CDR3 bases that were read are TGCACCTGCAGTGCAGAGAAGGGCTCCGACTACACC. Amino acid sequence: CTCSAEKGSDYT. From start to end, the CDR3 is CTCSAEKGSDYTF.

This clone showed up just once. Genes here carry mouse names. The read ends 1 residue early relative to the CDR3; the germline J gene fills the gap. V usage is TRBV1 and J usage is TRBJ2-5, with TRBD1 matching over 7 bases. This CDR3 region has 12 residues. Germline CDR1 reads NSQYPW; CDR2 reads LRSPGD (reference sequence). With V trimmed by 4 bases and J by 5 bases, 0 bases remained unmatched. The sequenced part of the CDR3 DNA is TGCACCTGCAGTGGACAGGGAGACACCCAGTAC. Translation gives CTCSGQGDTQY. The whole CDR3 protein reads CTCSGQGDTQYF.

This clone was seen a handful of times. Mouse names are used for the genes. Read coverage stops 1 residue before the CDR3 terminus; the germline J gene supplies the remainder. J is TRBJ2-7 and V is TRBV31; TRBD2 matches 10 bases. CDR1 is GKSSPN and CDR2 is SITVG in the germline V gene. The ends lost 0 bases at V and 4 bases at J; junction bases unmatched: 6. This CDR3 spans 15 amino acids. The CDR3 spells CAWSLVGTGVYEQYF. The CDR3 bases that were read are TGTGCCTGGAGTCTAGTCGGGACTGGGGTTTATGAACAGTAC.

A note on this clone: Germline and genes: mouse. Read coverage stops 1 residue before the CDR3 terminus; the germline J gene supplies the remainder. The genes are TRBV29 and TRBJ1-1; the D is unclear. The CDR3 is made up of 14 amino acids. Germline CDR1 MSHET, CDR2 SYDVDS. The germline V and J ends were trimmed by 0 bases and 1 base, with 6 bases remaining between them. Incomplete CDR3 DNA: TGTGCTAGCAGTTTATCCTCCGGGAACACAGAAGTCTTC. The encoded protein is CASSLSSGNTEVF. The complete CDR3 sequence is CASSLSSGNTEVFF.

Turning to this clone: Each gene name is a mouse one. Read data end 1 residue before the CDR3 end; the end is taken from the germline J gene. V usage is TRBV3 and J usage is TRBJ2-7, with 9 bases that match TRBD2. The CDR3 totals 14 residues. Germline V lookup: CDR1 SNHLY, CDR2 FYNGKV (reference sequence). With V trimmed by 1 base and J by 3 bases, 1 base remained unmatched. The DNA read from the CDR3 is TGTGCCAGCAGCTTAGGACTGGGGGTCTATGAACAGTAC. This sequence encodes CASSLGLGVYEQY. The whole CDR3 reads CASSLGLGVYEQYF.

As for this clone: Here the gene names and germline are mouse. The read ends 1 residue early relative to the CDR3; the germline J gene fills the gap. The chain joins TRBV26 to TRBJ2-4; D might be TRBD1 (5 bases). Germline V gives CDR1 KGHPV, CDR2 FQNQEV (reference sequence). The CDR3 has 14 amino acids. The V gene lost 4 bases and the J gene lost 0 bases, with 8 bases spanning the gap. The CDR3 DNA, read in part, is TGTGCCAGCAGTCCAGACAGTAGTCAAAACACCTTGTAC. Its translation: CASSPDSSQNTLY. The complete CDR3 sequence is CASSPDSSQNTLYF.